Sequencing of this TCR beta chain was carried out in a study of blood T cell repertoires in COVID-19. Germline V gives CDR1 MDHEN, CDR2 SYDVKM. The CDR3 totals 15 residues. V shed 5 bases and J 4 bases; nucleotides not matched to a gene: 7. The data were produced by immunoSEQ multiplex PCR, yet TCRdb's version contains in-frame clones alone and is incomplete. The sample lists under 200,000 clones; about 87% were seen once. The chain is built from TRBV28 and TRBJ1-2; 10 bases match TRBD1. Input material: peripheral blood. This receptor was obtained from a man in his sixties with COVID-19, enrolled during active disease. DNA of the CDR3: TGTGCCAGCAGTATTCCGGGACAGGGGCTCTATGGCTACACCTTC. This encodes CASSIPGQGLYGYTF.